These T cell receptor beta chains were read from a single sample in a study of T cells in Graves' hyperthyroidism and ophthalmopathy. TCRdb independently ran MiXCR on the multiplex PCR reads; one entry per CDR3 protein. Of over 450,000 distinct CDR3 sequences listed, 17% are singletons. Sequencing input: blood. These receptors originate from a woman aged 18-35 years with Graves' ophthalmopathy. Both conserved end residues are part of each CDR3. The order of the fields is CDR3 DNA, CDR3 protein, clone size, V gene, D gene, J gene. The D gene is left open where the match is weak. A clone size is listed for some rows: how often the clone was seen (once, few, many), or a class if it is expanded.

DNA: TGTGCCAGCAGCGCCCCAGGGGGTGGGGAAAAACTGTTTTTT; CDR3: CASSAPGGGEKLFF; size: few; V: TRBV6-1; D: TRBD1; J: TRBJ1-4
DNA: TGTGCCAGCAGCCGAAGGGAGGGGACTGAAGCTTTCTTT; CDR3: CASSRREGTEAFF; size: NA; V: TRBV6-1; D: NA; J: TRBJ1-1
DNA: TGTGCCAGTAGTATAGCTCAGGGGTTCCCTGAAGCTTTCTTT; CDR3: CASSIAQGFPEAFF; size: once; V: TRBV19; D: NA; J: TRBJ1-1
DNA: TGTGCCAGCAGCTTGCAAGCTTTATCCGGGACCTCATCCTACGAGCAGTACTTC; CDR3: CASSLQALSGTSSYEQYF; size: NA; V: TRBV7-2; D: NA; J: TRBJ2-7
DNA: TGTGCCTGGACCCTACAGGAGCCTTTGCTGTCTGAAGCTTTCTTT; CDR3: CAWTLQEPLLSEAFF; size: NA; V: TRBV30; D: NA; J: TRBJ1-1
DNA: TGTGCCAGCAGTGAGCAAAGCTACGAGCAGTACTTC; CDR3: CASSEQSYEQYF; size: many; V: TRBV2; D: NA; J: TRBJ2-7
DNA: TGTGCCAGCAGCCAAGGGTCAGCGGGAGCCAGTGGAAGCAATGAGCAGTTCTTC; CDR3: CASSQGSAGASGSNEQFF; size: NA; V: TRBV4-2; D: TRBD2; J: TRBJ2-1
DNA: TGTGCCAGCAGTTGCTCGAACGGATCACCCCTCCACTTT; CDR3: CASSCSNGSPLHF; size: NA; V: TRBV6-5; D: NA; J: TRBJ1-6
DNA: TGTGCCAGCAGCGAGGCCCGCCCGAACACTGAAGCTTTCTTT; CDR3: CASSEARPNTEAFF; size: medium-sized; V: TRBV6-2/TRBV6-3; D: NA; J: TRBJ1-1
DNA: TGTGCCAGCAGTTTAATATGGAACACTGAAGCTTTCTTT; CDR3: CASSLIWNTEAFF; size: many; V: TRBV28; D: NA; J: TRBJ1-1
DNA: TGTGCCGGCAGTTTCGGACGCGGGGGCACTGAAGCTTTCTTT; CDR3: CAGSFGRGGTEAFF; size: NA; V: TRBV6-2/TRBV6-3; D: NA; J: TRBJ1-1
DNA: TGTGCCAGCAGCTCGTCAGGGGGAATCTATGGCTACACCTTC; CDR3: CASSSSGGIYGYTF; size: NA; V: TRBV11-2; D: TRBD1; J: TRBJ1-2
DNA: TGTGCCAGCAGCCCAGGGCCAGTCAACTATGGCTACACCTTC; CDR3: CASSPGPVNYGYTF; size: few; V: TRBV5-6; D: NA; J: TRBJ1-2
DNA: TGTGCCAGCTCACCAAGTTTGGGGGTTAATGAAAAACTGTTTTTT; CDR3: CASSPSLGVNEKLFF; size: NA; V: TRBV18; D: NA; J: TRBJ1-4
DNA: TGTGCCAGCAGCTTACGGCGGGAGTCAGATACGCAGTATTTT; CDR3: CASSLRRESDTQYF; size: many; V: TRBV7-2; D: TRBD2; J: TRBJ2-3
DNA: TGCAGTGCTAGGGGGACTAGCGGGAGGCCAATCCAAGAGACCCAGTACTTC; CDR3: CSARGTSGRPIQETQYF; size: many; V: TRBV20-1; D: TRBD2; J: TRBJ2-5
DNA: TGTGCCAGTAGTGACAGGGGGCTCGGCTATGGCTACACCTTC; CDR3: CASSDRGLGYGYTF; size: NA; V: TRBV19; D: TRBD1; J: TRBJ1-2
DNA: TGCAGTGCTAGTTCTCTAGCGGGGGAAGAAGGCACAGATACGCAGTATTTT; CDR3: CSASSLAGEEGTDTQYF; size: many; V: TRBV20-1; D: TRBD2; J: TRBJ2-3
DNA: TGCGCCAGCAGCCCAATGGGGACGGCTTACGAGCAGTACTTC; CDR3: CASSPMGTAYEQYF; size: NA; V: TRBV4-1; D: NA; J: TRBJ2-7
DNA: TGCAGCGTTGAAGAAGGGAGTGACAGGGGGCCTGAGCAGTACTTC; CDR3: CSVEEGSDRGPEQYF; size: NA; V: TRBV29-1; D: TRBD1; J: TRBJ2-7
DNA: TGTGCCAGCACACGGCTCAGGGGCGATTACAATGAGCAGTTCTTC; CDR3: CASTRLRGDYNEQFF; size: many; V: TRBV12-3/TRBV12-4; D: NA; J: TRBJ2-1
DNA: TGTGCCAGCAGTTACGTCAAGAATGGTGAGCAGTTCTTC; CDR3: CASSYVKNGEQFF; size: many; V: TRBV6-5; D: NA; J: TRBJ2-1
DNA: TGTGCCAGCAGTTTCTGGGGGCGCGAGGGCTACACCTTC; CDR3: CASSFWGREGYTF; size: few; V: TRBV27; D: NA; J: TRBJ1-2
DNA: TGTGCCAGCAGCTTAAAGGAGGGTTTAGAGCGGTACTTC; CDR3: CASSLKEGLERYF; size: NA; V: TRBV28; D: NA; J: TRBJ2-7
DNA: TGTGCCAGCAGTTTCACTTGGGACAGGGACTACGAGCAGTACTTC; CDR3: CASSFTWDRDYEQYF; size: few; V: TRBV28; D: TRBD1; J: TRBJ2-7
DNA: TGCGCCAGCAGCCAAGAATCCCAGGTTGAAAACACCATATATTTT; CDR3: CASSQESQVENTIYF; size: many; V: TRBV4-1; D: NA; J: TRBJ1-3
DNA: TGTGCCAGTAGTCCCAGGGGGCGAACTGAAGCTTTCTTT; CDR3: CASSPRGRTEAFF; size: many; V: TRBV19; D: TRBD1; J: TRBJ1-1
DNA: TGTGCCACCAGCAGAGATCACTTAGGCAAACGCAATCAGCCCCAGCATTTT; CDR3: CATSRDHLGKRNQPQHF; size: NA; V: TRBV15; D: NA; J: TRBJ1-5
DNA: TGCGCCAGCAGCTTCGCTGTCAGCCCCTACGAGCAGTACTTC; CDR3: CASSFAVSPYEQYF; size: NA; V: TRBV5-1; D: NA; J: TRBJ2-7
DNA: TGTGCCAGCAGCCAAGGAGGATTGAACACCGGGGAGCTGTTTTTT; CDR3: CASSQGGLNTGELFF; size: NA; V: TRBV3-1; D: NA; J: TRBJ2-2
DNA: TGTGCCAGCAGTCGAAGCGGGGGGGCAGTGGATGAGCAGTTCTTC; CDR3: CASSRSGGAVDEQFF; size: many; V: TRBV3-1; D: TRBD2; J: TRBJ2-1
DNA: TGCAGTGCCGGACTAGCGGGGGGTACCCACAATGAGCAGTTCTTC; CDR3: CSAGLAGGTHNEQFF; size: many; V: TRBV20-1; D: TRBD2; J: TRBJ2-1
DNA: TGTGCCTGGAGTTCGCAGGGGCCGAACGAGCAGTACTTC; CDR3: CAWSSQGPNEQYF; size: few; V: TRBV30; D: NA; J: TRBJ2-7
DNA: TGCGCCAGCAGCCAAGTTGTTGTAGCGGGGAGTGGGTCCCACCAAGAGACCCAGTACTTC; CDR3: CASSQVVVAGSGSHQETQYF; size: few; V: TRBV4-1; D: TRBD2; J: TRBJ2-5
DNA: TGTGCCAGCTCACCATTGGCGGAGCCAGGGCAGGAAGCTTTCTTT; CDR3: CASSPLAEPGQEAFF; size: many; V: TRBV18; D: NA; J: TRBJ1-1
DNA: TGTGCCAGCAGTGTAAAACAGAGGTATAATTCACCCCTCCACTTT; CDR3: CASSVKQRYNSPLHF; size: many; V: TRBV2; D: NA; J: TRBJ1-6
DNA: TGCAGTGCTAGTCCTAGCGGGGGGCGGGGGACCCAGTACTTC; CDR3: CSASPSGGRGTQYF; size: few; V: TRBV20-1; D: TRBD2; J: TRBJ2-5
DNA: TGTGCCAGCATACACGCAGCGGGTCCTCTCTCCTACAATGAGCAGTTCTTC; CDR3: CASIHAAGPLSYNEQFF; size: NA; V: TRBV3-2; D: NA; J: TRBJ2-1
DNA: TGTGCCAGCAGTTTAAGCGGGAGAAATGAGCAGTTCTTC; CDR3: CASSLSGRNEQFF; size: many; V: TRBV27; D: TRBD2; J: TRBJ2-1
DNA: TGTGCCAGCAGTTTCCGGGCTCCGACTACCTTC; CDR3: CASSFRAPTTF; size: many; V: TRBV28; D: NA; J: TRBJ1-2
DNA: TGCAGTGCCCGTCCCGGGGTTAACTATGGCTACACCTTC; CDR3: CSARPGVNYGYTF; size: NA; V: TRBV20-1; D: NA; J: TRBJ1-2
DNA: TGTGCCAGCAGTGATACTAGCGGTCTCCCAGATACGCAGTATTTT; CDR3: CASSDTSGLPDTQYF; size: few; V: TRBV2; D: TRBD2; J: TRBJ2-3
DNA: TGTGCCAGCAGCTCATTTAGCGGGAGGGCCGAAACAGATACGCAGTATTTT; CDR3: CASSSFSGRAETDTQYF; size: NA; V: TRBV7-9; D: TRBD2; J: TRBJ2-3
DNA: TGTGCCACCAGCAGCGGACGAAGGAGCACTGAAGCTTTCTTT; CDR3: CATSSGRRSTEAFF; size: few; V: TRBV15; D: NA; J: TRBJ1-1
DNA: TGTGCCATCAGTGAGTCCATCAGCAGGGCACGGAGCTCCTATAATTCACCCCTCCACTTT; CDR3: CAISESISRARSSYNSPLHF; size: NA; V: TRBV10-3; D: NA; J: TRBJ1-6
DNA: TGTGCCAGCAGGACGACAGGGGGCACAGATACGCAGTATTTT; CDR3: CASRTTGGTDTQYF; size: many; V: TRBV27; D: TRBD1; J: TRBJ2-3
DNA: TGTGCCTGGAGTGTTCAGCTTATCGACAGTCTTGGTTCACCCCTCCACTTT; CDR3: CAWSVQLIDSLGSPLHF; size: many; V: TRBV30; D: NA; J: TRBJ1-6
DNA: TGCGCCAGCAGCTTCAGGACCGGGAGGGGTACTGAAGCTTTCTTT; CDR3: CASSFRTGRGTEAFF; size: few; V: TRBV5-1; D: NA; J: TRBJ1-1
DNA: TGTGCCAGCAGCCAAGGAGGGGGGAATGAGCAGTTCTTC; CDR3: CASSQGGGNEQFF; size: many; V: TRBV3-1; D: NA; J: TRBJ2-1
DNA: TGCGCCAGCAAGATGGCAGGGAGTCCAGAGACCCAGTACTTC; CDR3: CASKMAGSPETQYF; size: NA; V: TRBV5-1; D: NA; J: TRBJ2-5
DNA: TGTGCCAGCAGCCACCTACAGGGCACAGATACGCAGTATTTT; CDR3: CASSHLQGTDTQYF; size: few; V: TRBV7-9; D: NA; J: TRBJ2-3
DNA: TGTGCCATCAGTGACCACAGGGGGATTGTTGGCAATCAGCCCCAGCATTTT; CDR3: CAISDHRGIVGNQPQHF; size: many; V: TRBV10-3; D: TRBD1; J: TRBJ1-5